Here is one T cell receptor (beta chain) with its context. Its antigen is currently unknown. TCRdb's copy holds only in-frame clones and misses some; the assay was immunoSEQ multiplex PCR. Seen here are approximately 15,000 clones, over 75% observed once, and the top ten hold around 25%. The record originates from a study of OX40 agonist ivuxolimab in advanced cancers. About the research overall: The patients got ivuxolimab, which is an agonistic anti-OX40 (CD134) antibody. Partial responses were achieved by three patients, of whom one had hepatocellular carcinoma and two had cutaneous melanoma. A diagnosis of hepatocellular carcinoma, melanoma, renal cell or head and neck cancer was present in dose-escalation patients.

General observations from the study: Antigen targets of the expanded peripheral T cells went undetermined.

This clonotype originated in an adult with an advanced solid tumor such as melanoma, head and neck, liver or kidney cancer. Source: CD4+ or CD8+ T cells sorted from blood, taken in a trial of the OX40 agonist ivuxolimab.

The DNA of the CDR3 is TGTGCCAGCAGCCTGAATAGCAATCAGCCCCAGCATTTT. Translating gives CASSLNSNQPQHF. This chain joins TRBV6-1 and TRBJ1-5, with no clear D. The CDR3 length is 13 residues. The V gene lost 6 bases and the J gene lost 0 bases, with 6 bases spanning the gap. The germline V gene has CDR1 MNHNS and CDR2 SASEGT.